This T cell receptor beta chain originates from a study of blood T cell repertoires in COVID-19. Study at large: Italy, Spain and the United States were the sources of the convalescent and acute COVID-19 samples. From T cells, B-cell-depleted T cells, or PBMCs came the material, which was cDNA or gDNA.

Study processing details: Amplification from reference gene primers served as the basis for estimated nucleated cell counts. This table comes from immunoSEQ multiplex PCR, and its TCRdb copy is limited to in-frame clones, with some not included. That table furnishes V, J and clone size, whereas the DNA furnished D and trimming. The table has approximately 300,000 clones, about 90% seen once. Germline V gene sequence: CDR1 KGHSH, CDR2 LQKENI. The CDR3 extends over 13 amino acids. Trimming shortened V by 0 bases and J by 0 bases, and 3 bases separated the two germline ends. Sample: peripheral blood. The rearrangement joins TRBV18 to TRBJ2-7; no clear D gene. This TCR came from a man between 18 and 29 years old with active or convalescent COVID-19. The CDR3 spells CASSPPSSYEQYF. CDR3 sequence (DNA): TGTGCCAGCTCACCACCGAGCTCCTACGAGCAGTACTTC.